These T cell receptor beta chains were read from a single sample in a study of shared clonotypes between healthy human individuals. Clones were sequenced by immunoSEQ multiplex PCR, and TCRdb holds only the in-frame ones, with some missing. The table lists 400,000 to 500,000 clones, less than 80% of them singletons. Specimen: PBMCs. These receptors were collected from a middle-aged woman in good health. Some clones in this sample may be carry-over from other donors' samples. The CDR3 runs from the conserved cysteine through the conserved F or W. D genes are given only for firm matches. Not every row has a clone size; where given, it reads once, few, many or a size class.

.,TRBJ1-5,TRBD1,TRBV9,CASINEGQGRRSNQPQHF,TGTGCCAGCATCAATGAGGGACAGGGGAGAAGGAGCAATCAGCCCCAGCATTTT
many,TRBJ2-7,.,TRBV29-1,CSVAGLKSGEQYF,TGCAGCGTTGCGGGGCTCAAAAGCGGGGAGCAGTACTTC
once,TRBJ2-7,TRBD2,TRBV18,CASSAGGSSGIYLRISYEQYF,TGTGCCAGCTCAGCAGGGGGGTCTAGCGGGATTTACTTGAGGATTTCCTACGAGCAGTACTTC
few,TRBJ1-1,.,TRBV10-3,CAIRKGQSNTEAFF,TGTGCCATCAGGAAAGGACAATCGAACACTGAAGCTTTCTTT
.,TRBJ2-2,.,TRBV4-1,CASSPGLNTGELFF,TGCGCCAGCAGCCCGGGTCTGAACACCGGGGAGCTGTTTTTT
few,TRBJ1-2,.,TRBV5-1,CASSTTDYGYTF,TGCGCCAGCAGCACCACGGACTATGGCTACACCTTC
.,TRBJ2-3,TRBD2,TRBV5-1,CASSLVTSASTADTQYF,TGCGCCAGCAGCTTGGTGACTAGCGCGAGTACTGCAGATACGCAGTATTTT
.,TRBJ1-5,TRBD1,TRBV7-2,CASSSQGAGQPQHF,TGTGCCAGCAGCTCCCAGGGGGCTGGTCAGCCCCAGCATTTT
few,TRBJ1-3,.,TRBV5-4,CVSQGNGNTIYF,TGTGTCTCACAGGGAAACGGAAACACCATATATTTT
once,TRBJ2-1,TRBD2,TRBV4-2,CASSQVLAGVYNEQFF,TGTGCCAGCAGCCAAGTTCTAGCGGGAGTCTACAATGAGCAGTTCTTC
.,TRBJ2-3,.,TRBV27,CASSFTGNADTQYF,TGTGCCAGCAGTTTCACCGGGAACGCAGATACGCAGTATTTT
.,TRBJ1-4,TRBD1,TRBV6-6,CASSNSGTGFEKLFF,TGTGCCAGCAGCAACTCCGGGACAGGATTTGAAAAACTGTTTTTT
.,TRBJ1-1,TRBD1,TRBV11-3,CASSLSGQGNTEAFF,TGTGCCAGCAGCTTATCGGGACAGGGGAACACTGAAGCTTTCTTT
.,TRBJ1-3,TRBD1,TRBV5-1,CASSARPGGSSGNTIYF,TGCGCCAGCAGCGCTAGGCCAGGGGGCAGCTCTGGAAACACCATATATTTT
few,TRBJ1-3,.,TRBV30,CAWSSGIGNTIYF,TGTGCCTGGAGTTCCGGAATTGGAAACACCATATATTTT
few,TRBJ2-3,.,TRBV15,CATEDPTEGRTQYF,TGTGCCACCGAGGACCCTACGGAGGGGCGTACGCAGTATTTT
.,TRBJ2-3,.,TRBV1,CTSSQDPLFAGKADTQYF,TGCACCAGCAGCCAAGACCCCCTCTTTGCGGGAAAGGCAGATACGCAGTATTTT
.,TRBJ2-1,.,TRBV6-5,CASSPDALGYNEQFF,TGTGCCAGCAGTCCCGACGCCCTCGGGTACAATGAGCAGTTCTTC
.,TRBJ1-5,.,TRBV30,CAWSVGGSVTQPQHF,TGTGCCTGGAGTGTAGGTGGAAGTGTCACTCAGCCCCAGCATTTT
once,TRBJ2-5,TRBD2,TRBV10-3,CAISSPGLAGQETQYF,TGTGCCATCAGTTCACCGGGACTAGCGGGTCAAGAGACCCAGTACTTC
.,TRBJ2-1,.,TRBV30,CAWRPGLDGEQFF,TGTGCCTGGAGGCCCGGCCTTGACGGTGAGCAGTTCTTC
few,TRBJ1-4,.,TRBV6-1,CASSEKGDVTQLFF,TGTGCCAGCAGTGAAAAGGGGGATGTGACGCAACTGTTTTTT
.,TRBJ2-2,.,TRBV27,CASKPQRNTGELFF,TGTGCCAGCAAGCCCCAGCGGAACACCGGGGAGCTGTTTTTT
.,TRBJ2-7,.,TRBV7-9,CASSLFDEQYF,TGTGCCAGCAGCTTATTCGACGAGCAGTACTTC
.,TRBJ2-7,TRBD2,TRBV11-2,CASSLRLAGNSYEQYF,TGTGCCAGCAGCTTACGACTAGCGGGAAACTCCTACGAGCAGTACTTC
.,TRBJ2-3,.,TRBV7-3,CASRRGGTDTQYF,TGTGCCAGCCGGAGAGGCGGGACAGATACGCAGTATTTT
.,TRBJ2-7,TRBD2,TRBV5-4,CASRSSGRGSEQYF,TGTGCCAGCAGATCTAGCGGGAGAGGTTCCGAGCAGTACTTC
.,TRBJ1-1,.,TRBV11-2,CASSLVQGIGEAFF,TGTGCCAGCAGCTTAGTCCAAGGGATAGGTGAAGCTTTCTTT
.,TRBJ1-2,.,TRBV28,CATVRELGGYTF,TGTGCCACCGTACGGGAATTGGGGGGCTACACCTTC
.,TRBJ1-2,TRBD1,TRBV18,CASSPQMSGTANYGYTF,TGTGCCAGCTCACCACAAATGTCTGGGACAGCTAACTATGGCTACACCTTC
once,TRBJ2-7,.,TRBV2,CASSLGSYEQYF,TGTGCCAGCAGCCTGGGGTCCTACGAGCAGTACTTC
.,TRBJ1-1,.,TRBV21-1,CASSKARGRVNTEAFF,TGTGCCAGCAGCAAAGCGCGCGGACGTGTGAACACTGAAGCTTTCTTT
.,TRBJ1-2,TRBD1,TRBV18,CASSPVTGDGGYTF,TGTGCCAGCTCACCAGTGACAGGGGACGGCGGCTACACCTTC
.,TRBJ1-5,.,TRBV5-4,CASSLLGNNQPQHF,TGTGCCAGCAGCTTACTGGGGAACAATCAGCCCCAGCATTTT
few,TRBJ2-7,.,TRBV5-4,CASSFGVYEQYF,TGTGCCAGCAGCTTTGGGGTCTACGAGCAGTACTTC
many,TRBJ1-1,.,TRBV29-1,CSVEHRAMVEAFF,TGCAGCGTTGAACACAGGGCTATGGTTGAAGCTTTCTTT
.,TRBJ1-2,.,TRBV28,CASSPWGLSYTF,TGTGCCAGCAGTCCGTGGGGGCTCAGCTACACCTTC
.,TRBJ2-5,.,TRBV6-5,CASSYLGEETQYF,TGTGCCAGCAGTTATCTCGGAGAAGAGACCCAGTACTTC
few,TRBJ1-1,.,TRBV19,CASSSLEPHTEAFF,TGTGCCAGTAGTAGCCTTGAGCCTCACACTGAAGCTTTCTTT
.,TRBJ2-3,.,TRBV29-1,CSVGLAGEITDTQYF,TGCAGCGTTGGTTTAGCAGGAGAGATAACAGATACGCAGTATTTT
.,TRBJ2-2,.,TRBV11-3,CASSWTQLGGELFF,TGTGCCAGCAGCTGGACACAGCTCGGCGGGGAGCTGTTTTTT
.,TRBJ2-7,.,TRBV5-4,CASSLPGSEQYF,TGTGCCAGCAGCTTGCCTGGGTCCGAGCAGTACTTC
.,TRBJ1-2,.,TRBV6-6,CASSYSGSNYGYTF,TGTGCCAGCAGTTACTCTGGCAGCAACTATGGCTACACCTTC
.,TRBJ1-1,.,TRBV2,CASSEAGGGKAFF,TGTGCCAGCAGTGAAGCGGGCGGGGGCAAAGCTTTCTTT
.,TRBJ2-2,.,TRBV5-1,CASSEGTPHRELFF,TGCGCCAGCAGCGAAGGGACACCCCACCGGGAGCTGTTTTTT
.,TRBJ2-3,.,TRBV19,CASSIRGLHPDTQYF,TGTGCCAGTAGTATAAGAGGACTACATCCAGATACGCAGTATTTT
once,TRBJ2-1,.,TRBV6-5,CASSASPLGEQFF,TGTGCCAGCAGTGCTAGTCCCCTTGGTGAGCAGTTCTTC
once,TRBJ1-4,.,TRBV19,CASGPLGPEPKLFF,TGTGCCAGTGGCCCTCTGGGGCCCGAACCAAAACTGTTTTTT
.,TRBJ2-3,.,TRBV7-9,CASSLGGSGFARATQYF,TGTGCCAGCAGCTTAGGTGGCTCGGGATTCGCTCGGGCTACGCAGTATTTT
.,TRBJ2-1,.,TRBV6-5,CASSYSNNEQFF,TGTGCCAGCAGTTACTCTAACAATGAGCAGTTCTTC
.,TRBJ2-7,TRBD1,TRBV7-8,CASSLGAGDSYEQYF,TGTGCCAGCAGCTTAGGGGCAGGGGACAGTTACGAGCAGTACTTC
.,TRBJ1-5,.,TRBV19,CASTGVYSNQPQHF,TGTGCCAGTACAGGGGTTTATAGCAATCAGCCCCAGCATTTT
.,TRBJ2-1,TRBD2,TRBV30,CAWSSPGLRSNSYNEQFF,TGTGCCTGGAGTTCCCCGGGACTACGATCGAACTCCTACAATGAGCAGTTCTTC
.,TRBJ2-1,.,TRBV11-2,CASSLDVPRSLPDNEQFF,TGTGCCAGCAGCTTAGATGTACCGAGGAGCCTCCCTGACAATGAGCAGTTCTTC
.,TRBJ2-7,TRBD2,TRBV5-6,CASSLAGGGNEQYF,TGTGCCAGCAGCTTGGCGGGCGGGGGGAACGAGCAGTACTTC